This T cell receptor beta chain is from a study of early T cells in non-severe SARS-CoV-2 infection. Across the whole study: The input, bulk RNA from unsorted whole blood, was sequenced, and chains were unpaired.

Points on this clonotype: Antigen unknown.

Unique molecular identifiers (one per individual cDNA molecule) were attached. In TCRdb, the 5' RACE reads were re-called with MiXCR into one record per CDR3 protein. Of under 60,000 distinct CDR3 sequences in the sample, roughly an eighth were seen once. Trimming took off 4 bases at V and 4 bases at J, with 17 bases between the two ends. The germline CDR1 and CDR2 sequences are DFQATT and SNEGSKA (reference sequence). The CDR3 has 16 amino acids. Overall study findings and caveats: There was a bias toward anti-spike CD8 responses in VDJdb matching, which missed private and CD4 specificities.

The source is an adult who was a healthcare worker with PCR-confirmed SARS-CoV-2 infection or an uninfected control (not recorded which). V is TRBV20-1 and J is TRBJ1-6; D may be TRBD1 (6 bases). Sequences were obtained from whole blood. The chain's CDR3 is CSAIGGGDRYNSPLHF. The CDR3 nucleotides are TGCAGTGCTATCGGAGGGGGTGATAGGTATAATTCACCCCTCCACTTT.